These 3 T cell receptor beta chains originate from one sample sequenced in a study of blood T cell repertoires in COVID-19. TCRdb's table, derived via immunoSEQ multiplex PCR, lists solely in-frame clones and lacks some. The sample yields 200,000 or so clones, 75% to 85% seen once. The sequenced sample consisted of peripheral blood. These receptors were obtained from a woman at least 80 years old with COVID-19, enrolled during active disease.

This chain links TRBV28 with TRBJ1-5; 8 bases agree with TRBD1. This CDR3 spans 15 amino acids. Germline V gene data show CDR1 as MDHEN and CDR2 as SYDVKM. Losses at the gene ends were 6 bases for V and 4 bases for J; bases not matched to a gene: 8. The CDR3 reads CASRDDRGPNQPQHF. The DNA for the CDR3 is TGTGCCAGCAGAGACGACAGGGGACCTAATCAGCCCCAGCATTTT. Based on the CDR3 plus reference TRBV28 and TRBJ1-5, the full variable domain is DVKVTQSSRYLVKRTGEKVFLECVQDMDHENMFWYRQDPGLGLRLIYFSYDVKMKEKGDIPEGYSVSREKKERFSLILESASTNQTSMYLCASRDDRGPNQPQHFGDGTRLSIL.

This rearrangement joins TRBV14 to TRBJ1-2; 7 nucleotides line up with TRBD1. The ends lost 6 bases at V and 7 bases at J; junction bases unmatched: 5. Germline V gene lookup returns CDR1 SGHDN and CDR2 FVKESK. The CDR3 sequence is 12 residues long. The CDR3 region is CASSPDRAGYTF. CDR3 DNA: TGTGCCAGCAGTCCTGACAGGGCTGGCTACACCTTC.

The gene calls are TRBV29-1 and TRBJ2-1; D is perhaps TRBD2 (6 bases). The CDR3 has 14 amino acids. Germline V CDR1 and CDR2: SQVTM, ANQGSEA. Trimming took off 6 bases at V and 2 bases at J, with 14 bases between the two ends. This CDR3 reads CSVASRGAYNEQFF. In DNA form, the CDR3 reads TGCAGCGTCGCCTCGCGGGGAGCCTACAATGAGCAGTTCTTC.